A selection of T cell receptor beta chains follows, all from one sample in a study of T cell responses to AZD1222 COVID-19 vaccine. The method was immunoSEQ multiplex PCR; TCRdb's version includes in-frame clones alone and lacks a portion of them. The sample lists 180,000 or so clones, 90% to 95% occurring once. The source was peripheral blood, collected on day 0 of AZD1222 vaccination. All receptors come from an adult in good health. Each CDR3 is given with its conserved first and last residue. The order of the fields is D gene, clone size, V gene, J gene, CDR3 protein, CDR3 DNA. The D gene is left open where the match is weak. The size entry is marked missing in some rows and otherwise reads once, few, many or a size class.

>NA|NA|TRBV27|TRBJ1-6
CASRLGPYNSPLHF
TGTGCCAGCCGCTTAGGGCCCTATAATTCACCCCTCCACTTT
>NA|NA|TRBV19|TRBJ2-2
CASGLSGTGELFF
TGTGCCAGTGGGTTGTCGGGTACCGGGGAGCTGTTTTTT
>NA|NA|TRBV19|TRBJ2-7
CASRAGTDSYEQYF
TGTGCCAGCAGGGCCGGGACGGACTCCTACGAGCAGTACTTC
>NA|NA|TRBV4-1|TRBJ1-2
CASSQDPGGTYGYTF
TGCGCCAGCAGCCAAGATCCAGGAGGGACTTATGGCTACACCTTC
>NA|NA|TRBV6-2/TRBV6-3|TRBJ2-1
CASSYAVNEQFF
TGTGCCAGCAGTTATGCGGTCAATGAGCAGTTCTTC
>NA|NA|TRBV27|TRBJ1-6
CASSSPGIGLGNSPLHF
TGTGCCAGCAGTTCTCCCGGGATCGGCCTCGGCAATTCACCCCTCCACTTT
>TRBD1|NA|TRBV28|TRBJ1-1
CASSPDRENTEAFF
TGTGCCAGCAGTCCAGACAGGGAGAACACTGAAGCTTTCTTT
>NA|NA|TRBV20-1|TRBJ2-1
CSASMTGTLNEQFF
TGCAGTGCTAGTATGACAGGGACTTTAAATGAGCAGTTCTTC
>NA|NA|TRBV19|TRBJ1-5
CASSIAGVQPQHF
TGTGCCAGTAGTATCGCAGGGGTTCAGCCCCAGCATTTT
>NA|NA|TRBV28|TRBJ1-1
CASSLFPASNTEAFF
TGTGCCAGCAGTTTATTTCCAGCGTCGAACACTGAAGCTTTCTTT
>NA|once|TRBV27|TRBJ1-1
CASSSLSEMNTEAFF
TGTGCCAGCAGTTCTTTGTCAGAGATGAACACTGAAGCTTTCTTT
>NA|NA|TRBV4-2|TRBJ2-4
CASSQVMDSQNIQYF
TGTGCCAGCAGCCAAGTTATGGACTCCCAAAACATTCAGTACTTC
>TRBD1|NA|TRBV28|TRBJ1-2
CASGGQPNYGYTF
TGTGCCAGCGGGGGACAGCCAAACTATGGCTACACCTTC
>NA|NA|TRBV6-1|TRBJ1-3
CASSEAGGGNTIYF
TGTGCCAGCAGTGAAGCAGGGGGGGGGAACACCATATATTTT
>NA|NA|TRBV3-1/TRBV3-2|TRBJ1-2
CASSQDRASFYGYTF
TGTGCCAGCAGCCAAGATAGGGCCTCCTTCTATGGCTACACCTTC
>NA|NA|TRBV11-1|TRBJ1-1
CASSLLGALDTEAFF
TGTGCCAGCAGCTTACTTGGGGCTCTGGACACTGAAGCTTTCTTT
>TRBD2|NA|TRBV10-1|TRBJ2-1
CASSGLGGRHKTYNEQFF
TGCGCCAGCAGTGGACTTGGCGGGAGGCATAAAACTTACAATGAGCAGTTCTTC
>TRBD2|once|TRBV19|TRBJ2-3
CASSKALADTDTQYF
TGTGCCAGTAGTAAGGCGCTAGCGGACACAGATACGCAGTATTTT
>NA|NA|TRBV19|TRBJ1-1
CASSIGGSWAFF
TGTGCCAGTAGTATTGGGGGATCCTGGGCTTTCTTT
>NA|NA|TRBV27|TRBJ1-5
CASGHVGGTNQPQHF
TGTGCCAGCGGACACGTCGGGGGGACCAATCAGCCCCAGCATTTT
>NA|NA|TRBV18|TRBJ2-7
CASSPGTRDYEQYF
TGTGCCAGCTCGCCCGGGACCAGGGACTACGAGCAGTACTTC
>NA|once|TRBV19|TRBJ2-5
CASSIGGGVETQYF
TGTGCCAGTAGTATAGGAGGGGGGGTGGAGACCCAGTACTTC
>TRBD1|NA|TRBV6-5|TRBJ1-6
CASRRQGDSPLHF
TGTGCCAGCAGGCGACAGGGGGATTCACCCCTCCACTTT
>TRBD2|NA|TRBV5-5|TRBJ2-5
CASSPGLAGVGETQYF
TGTGCCAGCAGCCCCGGACTAGCGGGAGTAGGCGAGACCCAGTACTTC
>NA|NA|TRBV28|TRBJ2-1
CASSRGAQKSGEQFF
TGTGCCAGCAGCCGCGGGGCCCAAAAATCGGGTGAGCAGTTCTTC
>NA|NA|TRBV7-2|TRBJ2-1
CASSAAPYNEQFF
TGTGCCAGCTCCGCGGCGCCCTACAATGAGCAGTTCTTC
>TRBD2|NA|TRBV11-2|TRBJ2-1
CASSLSPGTSGKYYNEQFF
TGTGCCAGCAGCCTCTCTCCCGGGACTAGCGGAAAATATTACAATGAGCAGTTCTTC
>NA|NA|TRBV23-1|TRBJ1-2
CASSQSVRANYGYTF
TGCGCCAGCAGTCAATCGGTTCGGGCTAACTATGGCTACACCTTC
>NA|NA|TRBV28|TRBJ1-5
CASTSLGVTINQPQHF
TGTGCCAGCACCAGTTTGGGAGTTACGATCAATCAGCCCCAGCATTTT
>NA|NA|TRBV12-3/TRBV12-4|TRBJ1-1
CASTDTREAFF
TGTGCCAGCACCGACACTCGTGAAGCTTTCTTT
>NA|NA|TRBV30|TRBJ1-1
CAWSEAEAFF
TGTGCCTGGAGTGAGGCCGAAGCTTTCTTT
>NA|NA|TRBV5-1|TRBJ2-5
CASTESTLETQYF
TGCGCCAGCACCGAGTCTACCTTGGAGACCCAGTACTTC
>NA|NA|TRBV19|TRBJ1-1
CASSPGSAGTEAFF
TGTGCCAGTAGCCCTGGGAGCGCGGGCACTGAAGCTTTCTTT
>TRBD1|NA|TRBV2|TRBJ2-1
CASSEVAVGTVYNEQFF
TGTGCCAGCAGTGAAGTTGCCGTTGGGACAGTCTACAATGAGCAGTTCTTC
>NA|NA|TRBV6-5|TRBJ2-2
CASTPLGPNTGELFF
TGTGCCAGCACCCCGCTCGGTCCTAACACCGGGGAGCTGTTTTTT
>NA|NA|TRBV19|TRBJ1-4
CASSGMQANEKLFF
TGTGCCAGTAGCGGAATGCAGGCTAATGAAAAACTGTTTTTT
>NA|NA|TRBV7-9|TRBJ1-2
CASSAAGHYGYTF
TGTGCCAGCAGCGCCGCCGGGCACTATGGCTACACCTTC
>NA|NA|TRBV7-8|TRBJ1-3
CASSFSVNSGNTIYF
TGTGCCAGCAGCTTTTCGGTTAACTCTGGAAACACCATATATTTT
>TRBD2|NA|TRBV19|TRBJ2-7
CATGGLAGGEQYF
TGTGCCACTGGGGGACTAGCAGGGGGCGAGCAGTACTTC
>TRBD1|NA|TRBV2|TRBJ1-5
CASSRTGSQQPQHF
TGTGCCAGCAGTCGGACAGGGTCCCAACAGCCCCAGCATTTT
>TRBD1|NA|TRBV5-5|TRBJ1-2
CASETGDYGYTF
TGTGCCAGCGAGACAGGGGACTATGGCTACACCTTC
>NA|NA|TRBV4-1|TRBJ2-1
CASSQPRVGRLSYNEQFF
TGCGCCAGCAGCCAGCCCAGGGTGGGGAGGCTCTCCTACAATGAGCAGTTCTTC
>NA|NA|TRBV4-2|TRBJ2-5
CASSPESGGQETQYF
TGTGCCAGCAGCCCGGAATCCGGGGGCCAAGAGACCCAGTACTTC
>NA|NA|TRBV18|TRBJ2-5
CASSPTEGSNVRTQYF
TGTGCCAGTTCACCCACAGAGGGTTCCAACGTCCGGACCCAGTACTTC
>TRBD1|NA|TRBV9|TRBJ2-3
CASSISGGPSDTQYF
TGTGCCAGCAGCATTTCAGGGGGCCCCTCAGATACGCAGTATTTT
>TRBD2|NA|TRBV27|TRBJ2-6
CASSFLPMGGSGANVLTF
TGTGCCAGCAGTTTCCTTCCTATGGGGGGGTCTGGGGCCAACGTCCTGACTTTC
>NA|NA|TRBV10-1|TRBJ2-3
CASSGQTSTDTQYF
TGCGCCAGCAGTGGCCAAACTAGCACAGATACGCAGTATTTT
>NA|NA|TRBV28|TRBJ2-5
CASSPPGKETQYF
TGTGCCAGCAGTCCTCCAGGGAAAGAGACCCAGTACTTC